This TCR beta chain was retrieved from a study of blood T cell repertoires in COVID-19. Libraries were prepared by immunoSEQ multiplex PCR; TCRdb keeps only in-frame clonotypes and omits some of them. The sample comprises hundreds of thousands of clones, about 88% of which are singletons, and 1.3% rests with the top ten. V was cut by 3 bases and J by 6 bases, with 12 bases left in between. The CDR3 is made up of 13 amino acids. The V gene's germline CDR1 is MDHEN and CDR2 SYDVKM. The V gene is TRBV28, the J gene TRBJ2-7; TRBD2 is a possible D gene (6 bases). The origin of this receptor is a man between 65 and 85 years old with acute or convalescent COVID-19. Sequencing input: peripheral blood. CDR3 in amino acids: CASSLRGGSEQYF. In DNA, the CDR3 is TGTGCCAGCAGTTTGAGAGGAGGGTCCGAGCAGTACTTC.